This T cell receptor beta chain was obtained from a study of CD8+ T cells in alopecia areata (dated by TCRdb to about 2018). With regard to the full study: To study T cell clonal expansion in alopecia areata, the researchers applied high-throughput TCRbeta sequencing to both the C3H/HeJ mouse model and human patients. RNA was extracted with the PAXgene miRNA kit for fixed scalp, the miRNeasy kit for PBMCs, and the RNeasy kit for mouse skin. Clonality in the scalp was compared among normal scalp (n=4), patchy alopecia areata scalp (n=8), and alopecia totalis/universalis scalp (n=8). TCRbeta CDR3 regions were amplified by immunoSEQ multiplex PCR using 35 Vbeta forward and 13 Jbeta reverse primers. On the human side, TCRbeta sequencing was run on scalp tissue and on sorted CD4+ and CD8+ peripheral blood T cells from healthy controls and from alopecia areata patients with either patchy or totalis/universalis disease. Study-wide findings and limitations: Compared with mice, TCR sequences shared between patients were less clear, possibly partly because of HLA diversity across the patient population. Compared with normal scalp, lesional scalp, particularly in alopecia totalis/universalis, had higher clonality and more expanded CD8+ clones, which suggests antigenic drive. Scalp TCR repertoire analysis is complicated because resident alphabeta T cells in normal human skin are also sequenced, whereas mouse skin is dominated by gammadelta T cells.

Turning to this clone: Its cognate antigen has yet to be identified. Nothing much larger sits one base from this clone, and base qualities are not available.

Library preparation employed the immunoSEQ multiplex PCR assay. To provide template for TCR sequencing, every sample had RNA extracted and reverse transcribed into cDNA. First-strand cDNA was synthesized using SuperScript III with a 2:1 mix of oligo-dT and random hexamers. A synthetic immune receptor repertoire was used to gauge amplification bias, and whatever bias remained was removed computationally. The source study handled its data this way. After raw reads were preprocessed to remove errors, the CDR3 was defined following IMGT conventions as running from the conserved cysteine to phenylalanine. Clonality was computed by normalizing Shannon entropy by log2 of the number of productive unique TCRs and subtracting the result from 1. CD4 or CD8 identity of scalp clones was inferred by cross-referencing scalp TCRbeta sequences with sorted blood CD4 and CD8 repertoires. As stored in TCRdb, this immuneACCESS dataset retains in-frame rearrangements with V and J assigned. A fraction of the clones does not appear; measured against another copy, unresolved V genes explain less than half of the discrepancy, and the remainder lacks a known reason. Clone size and V and J calls were adopted from that table, with D and trimming inferred from the DNA. The sample includes fewer than 110,000 clones, with about 60% observed a single time. The ten largest clones represent 8.8% of the sample.

After PBMCs were isolated by density centrifugation and stained for CD3, CD4 and CD8, a FACSAria was used to sort CD4+ and CD8+ T cells. Unaffected controls provided scalp biopsies and blood samples. The source of this sequence is a human donor in good health. The sequenced material came from CD4+ T cells sorted from blood.

The CDR3 sequence is CASTELGQGRDFGYTF. The DNA sequence follows: TGTGCCAGCACCGAATTAGGACAGGGACGAGATTTTGGCTACACCTTC. The rearrangement joined TRBV5-6 to TRBJ1-2, and TRBD1 aligns with 8 junction nucleotides. From the cysteine through the phenylalanine, the CDR3 covers 16 amino acids. The sequence is cut down to CDR3 DNA, 48 bases in frame from base 1. For this chain, trimming is 6 bases at the V end and 7 bases at the J end, and the number of junction bases without a gene match is 17. CDR1 and CDR2 (SGHDT, YYEEEE) derive from the germline V gene.